This T cell receptor beta chain derives from a study of blood T cells in healthy people across ages. Then a second PCR, running about 7 to 11 cycles, was carried out with a sample-barcoded 5' primer and a J-beta primer mix. A template-switch adaptor with 12 random nucleotides tagged each cDNA molecule. TCRdb redid the calling of the 5' RACE reads with MiXCR, one entry per CDR3 protein. The repertoire has around 1,000,000 distinct CDR3 sequences, roughly 24% of them found once; the top ten carry approximately 0.75%. Germline loops: CDR1 SEHNR, CDR2 FQNEAQ (reference sequence). Trimming removed 1 base at V and 5 bases at J, with 11 bases between. The CDR3 extends over 14 amino acids. This clonotype was counted a few times. This sample was shared with a second study, whose subject was T cells of mothers and their children. From that second work: Researchers put all of the extracted RNA into cDNA synthesis, using around 1.4 ug per 15 ul. A second PCR was performed with the M1S primer. This primer added sample barcodes and 2-4 random nucleotides.

The receptor was isolated from a girl aged 2-10 years in good health. V is TRBV7-9 and J is TRBJ2-5; no clear D. The sample taken for sequencing was blood. This chain's CDR3 is CASSLGHSRETQYF. The CDR3 region has the DNA TGTGCCAGCAGCTTAGGCCACTCAAGGGAGACCCAGTACTTC.